This record covers a single T cell receptor (beta chain). Its antigen is not identified. Healthy donors had no documented immune events, such as infections, while sampled. Here immunoSEQ multiplex PCR was the method, and the copy in TCRdb shows in-frame clones only, minus some. The sample has about 76,000 clones, around four fifths seen once. This sample is drawn from a study of identifying expanded T cells in peripheral blood. Study-wide results and limits: Variance in clone template counts between roughly 2-week samples significantly increased with total template count across all healthy donors. Differentially abundant clones: around 1.2 between replicates, about 16 at roughly 13 days, 19 to 20 at four.

Sequenced: blood. This sequence was found in a person aged 18-69 years in good health.

CDR3 loop: CASSVGQGVGYTF. Written as DNA, the CDR3 is TGTGCCAGCAGCGTAGGACAGGGGGTCGGCTACACCTTC. V gene TRBV9 combines with J gene TRBJ1-2, with 9 nucleotides matching TRBD1. The J segment lost 8 bases and the V segment lost 0 bases, leaving 2 bases of the junction unmatched. Germline assignment: CDR1 SGDLS and CDR2 YYNGEE. This CDR3 region has 13 residues. The variable domain in full, completed from reference TRBV9 and TRBJ1-2, reads DSGVTQTPKHLITATGQRVTLRCSPRSGDLSVYWYQQSLDQGLQFLIQYYNGEERAKGNILERFSAQQFPDLHSELNLSSLELGDSALYFCASSVGQGVGYTFGSGTRLTVV.